The rows below give T cell receptor beta chains drawn from one sample of a study of blood T cell repertoires in COVID-19. Produced via immunoSEQ multiplex PCR; TCRdb's table is partial and in-frame only. Here the sample spans 150,000 or so clones, 65% to 90% being singletons. The sample taken for sequencing was peripheral blood. These receptors were obtained from a man aged 60 to 75 with acute or convalescent COVID-19. Each CDR3 is given with its conserved first and last residue. D genes are given only for firm matches. Clone size appears in some rows only: once, few, many, or a class for an expanded clone.

CDR3 DNA: TGTGCCAGCAGTTCCCCTTGGGCTACCGGGGCCAACGTCCTGACTTTC
CDR3 protein: CASSSPWATGANVLTF
V gene: TRBV27
J gene: TRBJ2-6
D gene: NA
clone size: NA

CDR3 DNA: TGTGCCAGCAGTTTGCCCGCTTCGAGAGATAACACCGGGGAGCTGTTTTTT
CDR3 protein: CASSLPASRDNTGELFF
V gene: TRBV27
J gene: TRBJ2-2
D gene: NA
clone size: few

CDR3 DNA: TGTGCCAGCAGCTTAGATCATCCTAGCGGGAGGGCCGGGAGAGGAACGCAGTATTTT
CDR3 protein: CASSLDHPSGRAGRGTQYF
V gene: TRBV11-2
J gene: TRBJ2-3
D gene: TRBD2
clone size: once

CDR3 DNA: TGTGCCTCCAAAGCGGGAGGGCGGGGCACAGATACGCAGTATTTT
CDR3 protein: CASKAGGRGTDTQYF
V gene: TRBV30
J gene: TRBJ2-3
D gene: TRBD2
clone size: NA

CDR3 DNA: TGTGCCAGCAGTTCACACCTGACAGGGGGCACTGAAGCTTTCTTT
CDR3 protein: CASSSHLTGGTEAFF
V gene: TRBV6-6
J gene: TRBJ1-1
D gene: TRBD1
clone size: NA

CDR3 DNA: TGCGCCAGCAGCCAACGGACAGGGGAAGAGACCCAGCATTTT
CDR3 protein: CASSQRTGEETQHF
V gene: TRBV4-1
J gene: TRBJ1-5
D gene: TRBD1
clone size: NA

CDR3 DNA: TGTGCCAGCAGTGACCCCCCAGGGGGAGTTTCTGGGGCCAACGTCCTGACTTTC
CDR3 protein: CASSDPPGGVSGANVLTF
V gene: TRBV28
J gene: TRBJ2-6
D gene: TRBD1
clone size: NA

CDR3 DNA: TGTGCCAGCAGCCACTACACCGGGATTGAAGCTTTCTTT
CDR3 protein: CASSHYTGIEAFF
V gene: TRBV3-1/TRBV3-2
J gene: TRBJ1-1
D gene: NA
clone size: NA

CDR3 DNA: TGTGCCAGCAGCCCTGGGACAGGGTCTAACTATGGCTACACCTTC
CDR3 protein: CASSPGTGSNYGYTF
V gene: TRBV7-9
J gene: TRBJ1-2
D gene: TRBD1
clone size: NA

CDR3 DNA: TGCGCCAGCACCAGGACTAGCGGGACACACAATGAGCAGTTCTTC
CDR3 protein: CASTRTSGTHNEQFF
V gene: TRBV5-1
J gene: TRBJ2-1
D gene: TRBD2
clone size: NA

CDR3 DNA: TGTGCCAGCAGCCAAGCGGGACTAGTAGGATCCGGCTACGAGCAGTACTTC
CDR3 protein: CASSQAGLVGSGYEQYF
V gene: TRBV3-1/TRBV3-2
J gene: TRBJ2-7
D gene: TRBD2
clone size: NA

CDR3 DNA: TGTGCCAGCAGCCAAGGACTAGCGGGAGTGGACGAGCAGTACTTC
CDR3 protein: CASSQGLAGVDEQYF
V gene: TRBV6-5
J gene: TRBJ2-7
D gene: TRBD2
clone size: NA

CDR3 DNA: TGTGCCAGCAGCTTAGATAGCAGGGGCCATGAGCAGTTCTTC
CDR3 protein: CASSLDSRGHEQFF
V gene: TRBV11-2
J gene: TRBJ2-1
D gene: NA
clone size: NA

CDR3 DNA: TGCAGCGTTGAAGATCGAGAGACCCTACAGGTGCCCTATGGCTACACCTTC
CDR3 protein: CSVEDRETLQVPYGYTF
V gene: TRBV29-1
J gene: TRBJ1-2
D gene: NA
clone size: NA

CDR3 DNA: TGTGCCAGCAGCCGAACGCTCATCAGCTCTGGAAACACCATATATTTT
CDR3 protein: CASSRTLISSGNTIYF
V gene: TRBV3-1/TRBV3-2
J gene: TRBJ1-3
D gene: NA
clone size: NA

CDR3 DNA: TGTGCCAGCAGCCCCACGGGAAACGGAAATGAGCAGTTCTTC
CDR3 protein: CASSPTGNGNEQFF
V gene: TRBV7-3
J gene: TRBJ2-1
D gene: NA
clone size: NA

CDR3 DNA: TGTGCCAGCAGTTACGCGGGACAGCTGTATCAGCCCCAGCATTTT
CDR3 protein: CASSYAGQLYQPQHF
V gene: TRBV6-2/TRBV6-3
J gene: TRBJ1-5
D gene: TRBD1
clone size: NA

CDR3 DNA: TGTGCCAGTAGATCGACAGCCATGAACACTGAAGCTTTCTTT
CDR3 protein: CASRSTAMNTEAFF
V gene: TRBV19
J gene: TRBJ1-1
D gene: NA
clone size: NA

CDR3 DNA: TGTGCCAGCAGTTTATCGGCAGGGGGCCCGAACACTGAAGCTTTCTTT
CDR3 protein: CASSLSAGGPNTEAFF
V gene: TRBV28
J gene: TRBJ1-1
D gene: TRBD1
clone size: NA

CDR3 DNA: TGCGCCAGCAGCTTGGGGCAGGGGGGCTCAACTAATGAAAAACTGTTTTTT
CDR3 protein: CASSLGQGGSTNEKLFF
V gene: TRBV5-1
J gene: TRBJ1-4
D gene: TRBD1
clone size: NA

CDR3 DNA: TGTGCCAGTAGTCTCTCGACTAGCGGGAGTCGAGATACGCAGTATTTT
CDR3 protein: CASSLSTSGSRDTQYF
V gene: TRBV19
J gene: TRBJ2-3
D gene: TRBD2
clone size: NA

CDR3 DNA: TGTGCCAGCAGCCAAGTCCCCCATACCTATGGAGGACTCGAGACCCAGTACTTC
CDR3 protein: CASSQVPHTYGGLETQYF
V gene: TRBV14
J gene: TRBJ2-5
D gene: NA
clone size: NA

CDR3 DNA: TGCGCCAGCAGCCCGGTTTCTGGGGCCAACGTCCTGACTTTC
CDR3 protein: CASSPVSGANVLTF
V gene: TRBV5-1
J gene: TRBJ2-6
D gene: NA
clone size: NA

CDR3 DNA: TGTGCCAGCTCACCAAGGATAGTGCCGGGTGAGCAGTTCTTC
CDR3 protein: CASSPRIVPGEQFF
V gene: TRBV18
J gene: TRBJ2-1
D gene: NA
clone size: NA